A selection of T cell receptor beta chains follows, all from one sample in a study of CD8+ T cells in alopecia areata. Profiled with immunoSEQ multiplex PCR; TCRdb holds only in-frame clones, not every one. The sample gives roughly 250,000 clones, under 70% of which show up once; 1% to 1.5% is in the top ten. The material was CD4+ T cells sorted from blood, obtained at week 0. All receptors come from a human donor with alopecia areata. CDR3s leave out the opening cysteine and the closing phenylalanine or tryptophan. The D gene is left open where the match is weak.

>TRBV9|TRBJ2-5|.
ASSLGAPAGTQY
>TRBV2|TRBJ2-1|.
ASSPDLTAEQF
>TRBV25-1|TRBJ2-7|.
ASSEVGRYEQY
>TRBV2|TRBJ2-7|TRBD1
ASSLDRGEQY
>TRBV7-2|TRBJ1-2|.
ASSLVGLTTNGYT
>TRBV30|TRBJ1-6|.
ACQKVGNSPLH
>TRBV25-1|TRBJ2-7|TRBD2
ASSAPGTTEQY
>TRBV25-1|TRBJ1-2|.
ASSRQYYGYT
>TRBV25-1|TRBJ2-6|.
ASTFDVSGANVLT
>TRBV4-1|TRBJ1-5|.
ASSPAGREGQPQH
>TRBV30|TRBJ1-6|.
AWSHRDQAYSPLH
>TRBV29-1|TRBJ1-3|.
SARIKGGSGNTIY
>TRBV6-5|TRBJ2-2|.
ASRPYTGELF
>TRBV29-1|TRBJ2-5|TRBD1
SVGQGHVETQY
>TRBV4-2|TRBJ2-7|TRBD2
ASSLDLLAGEQY
>TRBV27|TRBJ2-3|.
ASSSPGTDTQY
>TRBV10-3|TRBJ2-7|.
AISESVGPYEQY
>TRBV6-5|TRBJ1-1|.
ASSYSGGTTEAF
>TRBV6-5|TRBJ2-7|.
ASNQRSRPYEQY
>TRBV5-1|TRBJ1-2|.
ASSLDRFGTTGYT
>TRBV5-6|TRBJ2-5|.
ASSLFSVQETQY
>TRBV9|TRBJ2-7|TRBD2
ASSVSPGGRSEQY
>TRBV2|TRBJ2-7|TRBD1
ASSRGQGAYEQY
>TRBV7-2|TRBJ2-1|.
ASSLVPGTIFSSNEQF
>TRBV30|TRBJ2-7|.
AWNPRRTYEQY
>TRBV27|TRBJ1-2|.
ASSLAGRPGGYT
>TRBV6-5|TRBJ2-5|.
ASSREGETQY
>TRBV12-5|TRBJ2-3|.
ASRRPDTQY
>TRBV5-4|TRBJ2-7|TRBD1
ASSTRTGENEQY
>TRBV5-1|TRBJ1-5|TRBD1
ASSLAPAGGQPQH
>TRBV18|TRBJ2-3|.
ASSNDAADTQY
>TRBV29-1|TRBJ1-2|TRBD1
SAQDRGVDT
>TRBV29-1|TRBJ2-1|.
SVDGTLDPGNEQF
>TRBV19|TRBJ1-5|.
ASLVWANSNQPQH
>TRBV5-4|TRBJ2-5|TRBD1
ASSPPGTGALGETQY
>TRBV7-9|TRBJ2-5|.
ASSFEGVQETQY
>TRBV25-1|TRBJ1-6|.
ASSVKGGSSPLH
>TRBV4-3|TRBJ2-5|.
ASSQVGKETQY
>TRBV9|TRBJ2-5|TRBD2
ASSVAVLAGGQETQY
>TRBV30|TRBJ1-4|TRBD1
AWSRQGEKLF
>TRBV5-4|TRBJ2-7|.
ASSPTAFSYEQY
>TRBV10-3|TRBJ2-4|.
AISDLKNIQY
>TRBV29-1|TRBJ2-1|TRBD2
SVEGLAGGPYNEQF
>TRBV30|TRBJ2-5|TRBD1
AYNRGRWGETQY
>TRBV30|TRBJ2-1|.
AWSVRAELSNEQF
>TRBV5-1|TRBJ1-1|.
ASSLEGRTDTEAF
>TRBV9|TRBJ2-5|.
ASSVGLQSEAQY
>TRBV30|TRBJ2-1|TRBD2
AWSQTSGGPAEQF
>TRBV19|TRBJ1-2|.
ASSTGVNYGYT
>TRBV30|TRBJ1-1|.
AWGNTEAF
>TRBV27|TRBJ1-6|.
ASSLSNSPLH
>TRBV4-1|TRBJ2-5|TRBD1
ASRNIGTGGSRETQY
>TRBV7-6|TRBJ2-1|.
ASSSQGSDEQF
>TRBV19|TRBJ2-5|.
ASRDSQRKTQY
>TRBV10-3|TRBJ1-4|.
ATAGEGEKLF
>TRBV29-1|TRBJ2-7|TRBD2
GAGTSTYEQY
>TRBV6-5|TRBJ2-6|.
ASSWRNSGANVLT